This T cell receptor beta chain was recovered during a study of blood T cell repertoires in COVID-19. Study information: In each case, the material was cDNA or gDNA derived from T cells, B-cell-depleted T cells, or PBMCs.

V gave up 0 bases and J gave up 6 bases; unmatched junction bases: 4. Per germline, CDR1 SGHTA and CDR2 FQGNSA. The CDR3 length is 14 residues. Authors' data handling: The authors estimated nucleated cell counts from reference gene primer amplification. Profiling relied on immunoSEQ multiplex PCR, and the TCRdb table lists in-frame clones only, not all of them. V and J calls and clone size are those listed in that table; D and trimming were worked out from the DNA. The sample has 25,000 to 35,000 clones; more than 85% are singletons. Seattle's enrolled individuals joined amid active infection and were then monitored longitudinally.

The chain joins TRBV7-2 to TRBJ1-1, with 7 bases fitting TRBD1. Sequencing input: peripheral blood. This clonotype was obtained from a woman between 65 and 79 years old with COVID-19, enrolled during active disease. The CDR3 DNA reads as TGTGCCAGCAGCTTAGCGAACAGGGGATCTGAAGCTTTCTTT. Translating it yields CASSLANRGSEAFF.